Presented here are 14 T cell receptor beta chains from one specimen sequenced in a study of response to subunit inactivated influenza vaccine. Each CDR3 protein gets one entry after TCRdb re-called the RT-PCR reads with MiXCR. This table has around 750,000 distinct CDR3 sequences, around 21% appearing once. The sample was PBMCs from blood, taken about 5 days after vaccination. The receptors derive from a man aged 45-60 years who received an inactivated influenza vaccine.

This clonotype has only a few counts. The chain joins TRBV6-2 or TRBV6-3 to TRBJ2-7; D remains unclear. The V and J ends lost 2 bases and 2 bases respectively, with 10 bases between them. The CDR3 consists of 14 residues. Germline V CDR1 and CDR2: MNHEY, SVGEGT. The CDR3 region has the DNA TGTGCCAGCAGTTACAGGCAGGAGACCTACGAGCAGTACTTC. Its translation: CASSYRQETYEQYF.

The gene calls are TRBV15 and TRBJ1-5, with no clear D. The germline V gene encodes CDR1 LNHNV and CDR2 YYDKDF (reference sequence). Trimming took 1 base from V and 0 from J, leaving 10 bases between them. The CDR3 length is 16 residues. The CDR3 loop is CATSRVVGYSNQPQHF. The CDR3 DNA reads as TGTGCCACCAGCAGAGTTGTAGGGTATAGCAATCAGCCCCAGCATTTT. The variable domain in full, with the rest retrieved from reference TRBV15 and TRBJ1-5, is DAMVIQNPRYQVTQFGKPVTLSCSQTLNHNVMYWYQQKSSQAPKLLFHYYDKDFNNEADTPDNFQSRRPNTSFCFLDIRSPGLGDTAMYLCATSRVVGYSNQPQHFGDGTRLSIL.

This clonotype was seen a single time. CDR3 sequence reads: CASTTNAGAEDGYTF. DNA of the CDR3: TGTGCCAGCACCACTAACGCAGGGGCAGAGGATGGCTACACCTTC. The chain uses TRBV5-6 and TRBJ1-2; possible D gene TRBD1, 6 bases. CDR3 length equals 15 residues. Germline V lookup: CDR1 SGHDT, CDR2 YYEEEE. Trimming removed 6 bases from V and 6 bases from J, with 21 bases in between.

This clonotype was detected a few times. The DNA for the CDR3 is TGTGCCAGCAGCTTCTACGGGCCTTACGAGCAGTACTTC. Translating it yields CASSFYGPYEQYF. This chain connects TRBV7-2 to TRBJ2-7; D is uncertain. The germline V gene encodes CDR1 SGHTA and CDR2 FQGNSA. The CDR3 runs 13 residues. The V end lost 3 bases, the J end lost 4 bases, and 10 bases lay between the germline ends.

This clonotype has more than one count but fewer than ten. The CDR3 protein is CASSGGQGGYTEAFF. Written as DNA, the CDR3 is TGTGCCAGCAGTGGGGGACAGGGCGGGTACACTGAAGCTTTCTTT. The genes are TRBV12-3 or TRBV12-4 and TRBJ1-1; 9 bases align to TRBD1. The junction had 7 bases not matched to a gene; V was cut back by 5 bases and J by 3 bases. The CDR3 covers 15 residues.

This clonotype was detected ten times or more. The genes are TRBV20-1 and TRBJ1-5; tentatively, D is TRBD1 (6 bases). This CDR3 region has 14 residues. Per the germline V gene, CDR1 is DFQATT and CDR2 is SNEGSKA (reference sequence). V gave up 3 bases and J gave up 1 base, with 10 bases separating them. DNA for the CDR3: TGCAGTGCTAGCCGCGGGGGCAGCAATCAGCCCCAGCATTTT. Encoded protein: CSASRGGSNQPQHF.

The rearrangement joins TRBV20-1 to TRBJ2-7; 9 bases match TRBD1. From germline, CDR1 is DFQATT and CDR2 SNEGSKA (reference sequence). V trimming: 2 bases; J trimming: 2 bases; junction bases outside the gene matches: 7. This CDR3 region has 15 residues. This CDR3 reads CSARPINRGPYEQYF. The CDR3 bases are TGCAGTGCTAGACCAATCAACAGGGGGCCCTACGAGCAGTACTTC.

The chain recombines TRBV18 with TRBJ2-3; a possible D gene is TRBD1 (5 bases). CDR1 and CDR2 from the germline V gene are KGHSH and LQKENI. Trimming stripped 3 bases from V and 0 bases from J, with 10 bases between. The CDR3 extends over 15 amino acids. The DNA of the CDR3 is TGTGCCAGCTCACCCCTGACAGTTAGCACAGATACGCAGTATTTT. This sequence encodes CASSPLTVSTDTQYF.

In this sample, this clonotype turned up once. V gene TRBV4-3 combines with J gene TRBJ2-1; no firm D call. Trimming removed 0 bases at V and 1 base at J, with 7 bases between. CDR1 and CDR2 from the germline V gene are LGHNA and YSLEER. This CDR3 has 15 amino acids. DNA of the CDR3: TGCGCCAGCAGCCAAGAAAGTCGGTCCTACAATGAGCAGTTCTTC. Amino acids: CASSQESRSYNEQFF.

This clonotype was observed a handful of times. CDR3 DNA sequence: TGTGCCAGCAAAGGAGTGGGCAATCAGCCCCAGCATTTT. The encoded protein is CASKGVGNQPQHF. V gene TRBV12-3 or TRBV12-4 combines with J gene TRBJ1-5; D gene unclear. This CDR3 contains 13 residues. The V end lost 7 bases, the J end lost 2 bases, and 9 bases lay between the germline ends.

The chain recombines TRBV12-3 or TRBV12-4 with TRBJ1-6; TRBD1 matches 7 bases. The CDR3 length is 14 residues. Unmatched junction bases numbered 7, after V lost 6 bases and J lost 8 bases. The CDR3 coding sequence is TGTGCCAGCAGCCTCACAGGGGCGCATTCACCCCTCCACTTT. It yields the protein CASSLTGAHSPLHF.

This clonotype appeared a few times. The V call is TRBV18, the J call TRBJ2-3; weak D call: TRBD1 (5 bases). The CDR3 covers 13 residues. The V and J ends lost 3 bases and 5 bases respectively, with 9 bases between them. Germline assignment: CDR1 KGHSH and CDR2 LQKENI. In DNA, the CDR3 is TGTGCCAGCTCACCGACAGTGGGAGATACGCAGTATTTT. The encoded protein is CASSPTVGDTQYF.

This chain links TRBV3-1 with TRBJ1-5; maybe TRBD1 (6 bases). The CDR3 length is 16 residues. Trimming took off 4 bases at V and 2 bases at J, with 15 bases between the two ends. In germline, CDR1 is LGHDT, CDR2 YNNKEL (reference sequence). In DNA, the CDR3 is TGTGCCAGCAGCCCCTCTTGGGGGGCGGGCAATCAGCCCCAGCATTTT. This sequence encodes CASSPSWGAGNQPQHF.

For this clonotype: At one of its ends the junction is not consistent with the germline gene, which may arise from a read error. The rearrangement joins TRBV12-3 or TRBV12-4 to TRBJ1-2; D ambiguous. The CDR3 spans 15 residues. The CDR3 DNA follows: TGTGCCAGCAGTGGTTCGCTAGTTCCTAACTATGGCTATACCTTC. Residues: CASSGSLVPNYGYTF.